What follows are 5 T cell receptor beta chains derived from one specimen sequenced in a study of T cell responses to AZD1222 COVID-19 vaccine. TCRdb's copy holds only in-frame clones and misses some; the assay was immunoSEQ multiplex PCR. The sample lists some 92,000 clones, roughly nine tenths occurring once. The material sequenced was peripheral blood, taken on day 0 of AZD1222 vaccination. These receptors all come from an adult in good health.

This chain uses TRBV5-1 with TRBJ1-3; 7 bases fit TRBD1. After removal of 1 base from V and 3 bases from J, the junction contained 4 bases not matched to a gene. The CDR3 runs 15 residues. Per the germline V gene, CDR1 is SGHRS and CDR2 is YFSETQ. In nucleotides, the CDR3 is TGCGCCAGCAGCTTGATACAGGGGAGTGGAAACACCATATATTTT. This sequence encodes CASSLIQGSGNTIYF.

J is TRBJ1-2 and V is TRBV7-2; D unclear. CDR3 length equals 17 residues. Germline CDR1 is SGHTA and CDR2 is FQGNSA. V lost 6 bases and J lost 4, with 24 bases in between. DNA of the CDR3: TGTGCCAGCAGTTACTTACACGCGGGTCGAGGCTCCTATGGCTACACCTTC. As protein: CASSYLHAGRGSYGYTF.

The V and J genes are TRBV4-3 and TRBJ2-2; the D call may be TRBD1 or TRBD2 (7 bases each). CDR1 LGHNA and CDR2 YSLEER come from the germline V gene. CDR3 length: 18 amino acids. The V end was cut by 0 bases, the J end by 6 bases, with 20 bases between. The CDR3 is CASSQEGSGTEPSGELFF. The CDR3 bases are TGCGCCAGCAGCCAAGAAGGCAGCGGGACAGAACCGTCCGGGGAGCTGTTTTTT.

The rearrangement joins TRBV6-5 to TRBJ1-6; D uncertain. CDR3 length equals 13 residues. V lost 7 bases, J lost 9 bases, and 13 bases lay in between. The germline gives CDR1 MNHEY, CDR2 SVGAGI. This chain's CDR3 is CASNGGSGSPLHF. The CDR3, as DNA: TGTGCCAGCAATGGAGGGTCCGGTTCACCCCTCCACTTT.

This chain connects TRBV15 to TRBJ1-5; D unresolved. Per the germline V gene, CDR1 is LNHNV and CDR2 is YYDKDF (reference sequence). CDR3 length: 16 residues. Trimming took 1 base from V and 1 from J, leaving 11 bases between them. As DNA, the CDR3 is TGTGCCACCAGCAGAGTACCCTTAAGGAGCAATCAGCCCCAGCATTTT. Amino acid sequence: CATSRVPLRSNQPQHF.